This TCR beta chain came from a study of cytomegalovirus exposure and HLA in healthy donors. This clone was detected a few times. The antigen remains unidentified. The J segment lost 5 bases and the V segment lost 6 bases, leaving 8 bases of the junction unmatched. The germline CDR1 and CDR2 sequences are LGHNA and YNFKEQ. The CDR3 consists of 15 residues. Findings of the study overall: TCR beta chains numbering more than 150 were designated cytomegalovirus-associated.

PCR was performed using 60 Vbeta and 13 Jbeta primers. Assay: immunoSEQ multiplex PCR; the TCRdb copy retains only in-frame clones and omits some. This sample has about 160,000 clones; 77% occur once, and the top ten carry roughly 2%. The sequenced sample was PBMCs. This TCR was recovered from a man aged 50-59 years in good health and CMV-seropositive. The chain is built from TRBV4-2 and TRBJ2-5, with 11 nucleotides matching TRBD2. The CDR3 region has the DNA TGTGCCAGCAGTAGCGGGGGGGCCAGAGAGGAGACCCAGTACTTC. Translated: CASSSGGAREETQYF.